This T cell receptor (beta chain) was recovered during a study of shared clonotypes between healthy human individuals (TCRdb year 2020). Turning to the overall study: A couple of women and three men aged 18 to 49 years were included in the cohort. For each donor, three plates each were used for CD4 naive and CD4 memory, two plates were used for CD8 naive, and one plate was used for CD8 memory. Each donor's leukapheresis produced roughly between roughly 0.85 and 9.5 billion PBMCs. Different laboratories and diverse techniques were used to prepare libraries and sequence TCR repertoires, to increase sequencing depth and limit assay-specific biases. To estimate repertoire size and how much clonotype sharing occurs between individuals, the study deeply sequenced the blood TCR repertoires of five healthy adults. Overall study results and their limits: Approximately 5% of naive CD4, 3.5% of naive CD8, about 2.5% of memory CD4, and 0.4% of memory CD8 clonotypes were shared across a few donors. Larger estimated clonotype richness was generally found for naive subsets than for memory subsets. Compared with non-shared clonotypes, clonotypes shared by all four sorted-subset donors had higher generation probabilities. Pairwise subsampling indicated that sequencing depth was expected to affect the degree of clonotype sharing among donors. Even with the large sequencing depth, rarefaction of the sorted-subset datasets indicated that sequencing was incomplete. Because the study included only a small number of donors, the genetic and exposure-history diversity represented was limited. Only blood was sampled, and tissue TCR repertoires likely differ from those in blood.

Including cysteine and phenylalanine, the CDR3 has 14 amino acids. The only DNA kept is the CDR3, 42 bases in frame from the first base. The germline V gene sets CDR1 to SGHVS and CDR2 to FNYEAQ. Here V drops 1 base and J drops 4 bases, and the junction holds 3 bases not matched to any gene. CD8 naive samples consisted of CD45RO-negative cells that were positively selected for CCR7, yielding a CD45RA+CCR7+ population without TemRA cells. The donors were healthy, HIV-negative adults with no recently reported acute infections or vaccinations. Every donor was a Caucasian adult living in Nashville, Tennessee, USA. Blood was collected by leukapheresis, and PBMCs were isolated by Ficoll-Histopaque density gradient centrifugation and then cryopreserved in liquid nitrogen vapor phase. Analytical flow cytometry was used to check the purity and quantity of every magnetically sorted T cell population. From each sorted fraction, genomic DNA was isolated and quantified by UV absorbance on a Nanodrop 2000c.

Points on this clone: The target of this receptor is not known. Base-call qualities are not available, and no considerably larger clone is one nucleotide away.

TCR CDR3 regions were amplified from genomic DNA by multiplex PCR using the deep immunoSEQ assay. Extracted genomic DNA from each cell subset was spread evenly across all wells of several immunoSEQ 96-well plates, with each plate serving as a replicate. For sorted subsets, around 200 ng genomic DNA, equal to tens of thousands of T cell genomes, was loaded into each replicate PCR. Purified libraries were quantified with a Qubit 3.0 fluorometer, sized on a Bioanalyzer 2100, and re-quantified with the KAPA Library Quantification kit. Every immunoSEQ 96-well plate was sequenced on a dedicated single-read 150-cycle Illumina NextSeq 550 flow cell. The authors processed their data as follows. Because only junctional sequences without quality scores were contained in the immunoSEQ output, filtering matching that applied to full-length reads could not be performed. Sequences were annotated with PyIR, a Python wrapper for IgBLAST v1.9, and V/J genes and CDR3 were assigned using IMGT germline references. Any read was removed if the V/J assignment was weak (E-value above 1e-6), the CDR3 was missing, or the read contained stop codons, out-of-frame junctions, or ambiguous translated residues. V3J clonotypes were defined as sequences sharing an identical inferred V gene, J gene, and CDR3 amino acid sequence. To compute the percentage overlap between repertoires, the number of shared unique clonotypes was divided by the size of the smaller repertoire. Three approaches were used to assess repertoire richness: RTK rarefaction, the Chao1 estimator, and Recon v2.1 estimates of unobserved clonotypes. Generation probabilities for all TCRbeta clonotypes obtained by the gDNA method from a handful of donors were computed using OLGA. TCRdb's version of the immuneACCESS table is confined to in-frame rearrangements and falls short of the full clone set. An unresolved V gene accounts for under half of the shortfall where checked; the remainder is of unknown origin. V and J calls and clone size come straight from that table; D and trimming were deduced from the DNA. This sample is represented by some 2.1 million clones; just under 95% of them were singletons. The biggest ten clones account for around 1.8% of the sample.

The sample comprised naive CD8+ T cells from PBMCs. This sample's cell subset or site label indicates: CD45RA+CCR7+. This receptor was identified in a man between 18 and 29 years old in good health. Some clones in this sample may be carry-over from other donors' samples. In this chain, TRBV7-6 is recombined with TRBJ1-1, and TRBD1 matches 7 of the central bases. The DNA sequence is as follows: TGTGCCAGCAGCTTAGAACAGGGGTCCACTGAAGCTTTCTTT. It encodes CASSLEQGSTEAFF.